This paragraph covers one TCR beta chain sequence. Its specificity is not known. These data belong to a study of OX40 agonist ivuxolimab in advanced cancers. The wider study: From 23 to 79 years was the age range, with a mean of roughly 64 years, and approximately 80% were male. Notes on the study in general: Low levels of normalized T-cell clonal expansion also appeared in some nonresponders. Clones of CD4+ and CD8+ blood T cells grew by week 6 at doses of 0.1 to 3.0 mg/kg.

Patients were excluded for autoimmune disease history or systemic immunosuppression. Produced via immunoSEQ multiplex PCR; TCRdb's table is partial and in-frame only. The sample lists around 61,000 clones, around 82% seen once, with roughly 0.47% in the top ten. Trimming stripped 4 bases from V and 2 bases from J, with 18 bases between. This CDR3 is 16 amino acids long. The germline CDR1 and CDR2 sequences are LGHNA and YSLEER. The receptor comes from an adult with an advanced solid tumor such as melanoma, head and neck, liver or kidney cancer. The gene calls are TRBV4-3 and TRBJ2-7; TRBD2 is a possible D gene (6 bases). Sequenced material: CD4+ or CD8+ T cells sorted from blood, taken in a trial of the OX40 agonist ivuxolimab. The CDR3 loop is CASSRGTPALAYEQYF. In DNA, the CDR3 is TGCGCCAGCAGCCGCGGGACTCCCGCCCTCGCCTACGAGCAGTACTTC.